The 26 T cell receptor beta chains reported below all come from one sample, sequenced in a study of blood T cell repertoires in COVID-19. Clones were sequenced by immunoSEQ multiplex PCR, and TCRdb holds only the in-frame ones, with some missing. This sample yields 450,000 or so clones, of which about 91% are seen a single time; roughly 1.5% belongs to the top ten. What was sequenced was peripheral blood. All receptors come from a middle-aged woman with COVID-19, enrolled during active disease.

J is TRBJ2-6 and V is TRBV11-2, with D perhaps TRBD2 (5 bases). The ends were cut back, 5 bases at V and 0 bases at J, with 14 bases in the middle. CDR1 is SGHAT and CDR2 is FQNNGV in the germline V gene. The CDR3 totals 17 residues. CDR3 sequence (DNA): TGTGCCAGCAGCCTGGCTAGCCCAATCTCTGGGGCCAACGTCCTGACTTTC. Translating it yields CASSLASPISGANVLTF. Using reference TRBV11-2 and TRBJ2-6 for the parts outside the CDR3, the full variable domain is EAGVAQSPRYKIIEKRQSVAFWCNPISGHATLYWYQQILGQGPKLLIQFQNNGVVDDSQLPKDRFSAERLKGVDSTLKIQPAKLEDSAVYLCASSLASPISGANVLTFGAGSRLTVL.

The V gene is TRBV5-1, the J gene TRBJ1-6; D gene unclear. The V gene lost 3 bases and the J gene lost 7 bases, with 14 bases spanning the gap. This CDR3 contains 15 residues. Germline V gene lookup returns CDR1 SGHRS and CDR2 YFSETQ. CDR3 protein: CASSWSGLENSPLHF. CDR3 sequence (DNA): TGCGCCAGCAGCTGGAGTGGGTTGGAGAATTCACCCCTCCACTTT.

The genes are TRBV27 and TRBJ2-5; 11 bases map to TRBD2. There are 16 residues in the CDR3. V gave up 0 bases and J gave up 4 bases; unmatched junction bases: 4. CDR1 and CDR2 from the germline V gene are MNHEY and SMNVEV (reference sequence). The CDR3 is CASSLSLAGVGETQYF. CDR3 DNA: TGTGCCAGCAGTTTATCACTAGCGGGAGTGGGAGAGACCCAGTACTTC.

The chain couples TRBV5-1 to TRBJ1-6; TRBD1 is a possible D gene (5 bases). CDR1 is SGHRS, CDR2 YFSETQ, per germline. This CDR3 has 15 residues. The germline V and J ends were trimmed by 0 bases and 9 bases, with 13 bases remaining between them. The CDR3 loop is CASSLEAGLGSPLHF. DNA for the CDR3: TGCGCCAGCAGCTTGGAAGCGGGGCTAGGTTCACCCCTCCACTTT. Full variable domain (outside the CDR3, taken from reference TRBV5-1 and TRBJ1-6): KAGVTQTPRYLIKTRGQQVTLSCSPISGHRSVSWYQQTPGQGLQFLFEYFSETQRNKGNFPGRFSGRQFSNSRSEMNVSTLELGDSALYLCASSLEAGLGSPLHFGNGTRLTVT.

V usage is TRBV27 and J usage is TRBJ2-7, with TRBD2 identical over 16 bases. The trim removed 5 bases at V and 8 bases at J, leaving 9 bases unmatched. Germline CDR1 and CDR2: MNHEY and SMNVEV (reference sequence). The CDR3 loop spans 16 amino acids. CDR3 sequence (DNA): TGTGCCAGCAGTCCATCCGGGACTAGCGGGAGGGAGAAGCAGTACTTC. It specifies CASSPSGTSGREKQYF.

A word on this clone: A read error may account for a junction end that differs from germline. This chain joins TRBV28 and TRBJ2-7; possibly TRBD1 for D (5 bases). There are 11 residues in the CDR3. CDR1 is MDHEN, CDR2 SYDVKM, per germline. The CDR3 region is CASTVPTEANF. The CDR3 region has the DNA TGTGCCAGCACCGTCCCGACAGAGGCTAACTTC.

In regard to this clone: This may be a read error, as it is one base from a much larger clone. The same CDR3 also results from other DNA sequences found in this sample. The CDR3 nucleotides read TGTGCCAGCAGCTTCGGCCAGGGCTATGGCTACACCTTC. Its translation: CASSFGQGYGYTF. The chain uses TRBV5-6 and TRBJ1-2; a possible D gene is TRBD1 (5 bases). This CDR3 is built from 13 residues. Looked up from germline, CDR1 is SGHDT and CDR2 is YYEEEE. V shed 2 bases and J shed 4 bases, with 9 bases lying between them.

J is TRBJ1-2 and V is TRBV11-2; TRBD1 might be the D (5 bases). Trimming stripped 4 bases from V and 8 bases from J, with 14 bases between. The CDR3 is 13 residues long. Germline V gene sequence: CDR1 SGHAT, CDR2 FQNNGV. DNA of the CDR3: TGTGCCAGCAGCTCGCCAGGGTTTCAGGGCTACACCTTC. Amino acids: CASSSPGFQGYTF.

In nucleotides, the CDR3 is TGTGCCAGCAGCCCCCCCGGGGGGGCACTATACAATGAGCAGTTCTTC. This translates into CASSPPGGALYNEQFF. This sequence joins TRBV11-3 and TRBJ2-1; 8 bases are a match to TRBD2. The CDR3 has 16 residues. Germline trimming cut 5 bases from V and 4 bases from J; bases unmatched to any gene: 10. Per germline, CDR1 SGHNT and CDR2 YENEEA.

The V gene is TRBV19, the J gene TRBJ1-1; TRBD1 aligns across 10 bases. The CDR3 contains 16 residues. Trimming cost V 6 bases and J 0 bases; bases outside gene matches: 7. In germline, CDR1 is LNHDA, CDR2 SQIVND (reference sequence). This chain's CDR3 is CASRTGQGNLNTEAFF. The CDR3 region has the DNA TGTGCCAGTAGGACGGGACAGGGGAATTTGAACACTGAAGCTTTCTTT.

This clone has only a few counts. The CDR3 DNA reads as TGTGCCAGCAGCGAGGAGACAGGGCCCAACACTGAAGCTTTCTTT. This codes for CASSEETGPNTEAFF. The rearrangement links TRBV7-6 to TRBJ1-1, with TRBD1 matching over 7 bases. The V gene's germline CDR1 is SGHVS and CDR2 FNYEAQ. V lost 5 bases to trimming and J lost 2 bases; unmatched junction nucleotides: 8. This CDR3 has 15 amino acids.

The CDR3 region has the DNA TGTGCCAGCAGCCGGGACACCTATGGCTACACCTTC. Translating gives CASSRDTYGYTF. The V gene is TRBV5-5, the J gene TRBJ1-2, with a tentative D call TRBD1 (6 bases). The germline V and J ends were trimmed by 4 bases and 4 bases, with 8 bases remaining between them. Germline assignment: CDR1 SGHKS and CDR2 YYEKEE (reference sequence). The CDR3 sequence is 12 residues long.

The V and J genes are TRBV7-2 and TRBJ2-3; tentative D call: TRBD1 (5 bases). Trimming removed 6 bases from V and 10 bases from J, with 17 bases in between. Germline lookup yields CDR1 SGHTA and CDR2 FQGNSA. This CDR3 region has 13 residues. CDR3 DNA: TGTGCCAGCAGTATTCTAGGGGTCGGAGCGCAGTATTTT. It specifies CASSILGVGAQYF.

The sample holds a few counts of this clone. Other DNA sequences in the same sample also yield this CDR3. The chain couples TRBV24-1 to TRBJ1-2; 8 bases agree with TRBD1. J gave up 7 bases and V 2 bases, and 5 bases lay outside the gene matches. CDR1 is KGHDR and CDR2 is SFDVKD in the germline V gene. The CDR3 is 14 residues long. The CDR3 nucleotides are TGTGCCACCAGTGATTCGGACAGGGTCGGTGGCTACACCTTC. This sequence encodes CATSDSDRVGGYTF.

The V call is TRBV7-2, the J call TRBJ2-7, with D possibly matching TRBD2 (5 bases). Germline CDR1 is SGHTA and CDR2 is FQGNSA. The CDR3 contains 14 residues. V lost 3 bases, J lost 7 bases, and 16 bases lay in between. The CDR3 region is CASSFTGSEGEQYF. The CDR3 coding sequence is TGTGCCAGCAGCTTTACTGGGAGCGAAGGTGAGCAGTACTTC.

This clone has only one observation. The V call is TRBV7-2, the J call TRBJ2-4; 9 nucleotides match TRBD2. CDR1 and CDR2 (germline): SGHTA, FQGNSA. J gave up 5 bases and V 10 bases, and 6 bases lay outside the gene matches. This CDR3 has 13 amino acids. The CDR3: CATPTSGENIQYF. The CDR3 nucleotides read TGTGCCACCCCGACTAGCGGCGAAAACATTCAGTACTTC.

A note on this clone: Distinct nucleotide sequences in the sample also encode this CDR3. This chain joins TRBV12-3 or TRBV12-4 and TRBJ1-5, with D hard to call. Trimming took off 9 bases at V and 5 bases at J, with 14 bases between the two ends. The CDR3 totals 13 residues. The CDR3 DNA is TGTGCCAGTTCACCCGACACCGATCAGCCCCAGCATTTT. As protein: CASSPDTDQPQHF.

This chain links TRBV19 with TRBJ2-1; 9 nucleotides line up with TRBD2. Germline V gives CDR1 LNHDA, CDR2 SQIVND (reference sequence). V lost 5 bases and J lost 0; bases outside the gene matches: 5. This CDR3 is built from 16 residues. The chain's CDR3 is CASSVFSGSSYNEQFF. CDR3 in DNA: TGTGCCAGTAGTGTATTTAGCGGGAGCTCCTACAATGAGCAGTTCTTC.

The chain uses TRBV2 and TRBJ2-7, with TRBD1 matching over 7 bases. V trimming: 5 bases; J trimming: 0 bases; junction bases outside the gene matches: 1. Germline V lookup: CDR1 SNHLY, CDR2 FYNNEI. This CDR3 spans 13 amino acids. In DNA form, the CDR3 reads TGTGCCAGCAGTTGGGACAGCTCCTACGAGCAGTACTTC. It encodes CASSWDSSYEQYF.

J is TRBJ1-2 and V is TRBV30, with TRBD1 as a possible D gene (5 bases). Germline V lookup: CDR1 GTSNPN, CDR2 SVGIG (reference sequence). This CDR3 comprises 13 residues. The V end lost 0 bases, the J end lost 8 bases, and 13 bases lay between the germline ends. CDR3 bases: TGTGCCTGGAGTGTACTCCCAGGGTACGGCTACACCTTC. As protein: CAWSVLPGYGYTF.

The CDR3 nucleotides are TGTGCCAGCAGCTTGGGCCTAGCCAGACCCCCGTTCTTC. Residues: CASSLGLARPPFF. V usage is TRBV7-2 and J usage is TRBJ2-1, with a weak D call TRBD2 (5 bases). Trimming took 3 bases from V and 15 from J, leaving 18 bases between them. This CDR3 spans 13 amino acids. Germline values: CDR1 SGHTA, CDR2 FQGNSA. Looking up the rest from reference TRBV7-2 and TRBJ2-1 gives the full variable domain: GAGVSQSPSNKVTEKGKDVELRCDPISGHTALYWYRQSLGQGLEFLIYFQGNSAPDKSGLPSDRFSAERTGGSVSTLTIQRTQQEDSAVYLCASSLGLARPPFFGPGTRLTVL.

The chain uses TRBV7-9 and TRBJ2-1, with D possibly being TRBD2 (5 bases). Germline values: CDR1 SEHNR, CDR2 FQNEAQ (reference sequence). The ends were cut back, 3 bases at V and 9 bases at J, with 15 bases in the middle. The CDR3 covers 14 residues. The CDR3 loop reads CASSFRTERGEQFF. DNA for the CDR3: TGTGCCAGCAGCTTCCGGACCGAACGGGGTGAGCAGTTCTTC.

The chain links TRBV27 to TRBJ2-3, with 7 bases that match TRBD2. Trimming took 2 bases from V and 4 from J; bases not matched to a gene: 12. The CDR3 runs to 17 residues. Germline loops: CDR1 MNHEY, CDR2 SMNVEV (reference sequence). In DNA form, the CDR3 reads TGTGCCAGCAGTTTAACGGGATGGACTAGGGATCCAGATACGCAGTATTTT. As protein: CASSLTGWTRDPDTQYF.

A word on this clone: The identical CDR3 is also encoded by other nucleotide sequences in the sample. The chain links TRBV7-9 to TRBJ2-7; the match to TRBD2 covers 8 bases. The germline V gene encodes CDR1 SEHNR and CDR2 FQNEAQ (reference sequence). This CDR3 contains 14 residues. The J segment lost 0 bases and the V segment lost 5 bases, leaving 3 bases of the junction unmatched. CDR3 sequence: CASSPSGSSYEQYF. The CDR3 DNA reads TGTGCCAGCAGCCCGAGCGGGAGCTCCTACGAGCAGTACTTC.

This clone was seen a single time. The rearrangement uses TRBV2 and TRBJ1-1; 9 nucleotides match TRBD1. The CDR3 has 15 amino acids. Germline CDR1 is SNHLY and CDR2 is FYNNEI. Germline trimming cut 5 bases from V and 5 bases from J; bases unmatched to any gene: 9. CDR3: CASSLRQGEMTEAFF. The CDR3 bases are TGTGCCAGCAGTTTAAGACAGGGGGAGATGACTGAAGCTTTCTTT. Using reference TRBV2 and TRBJ1-1 for the parts outside the CDR3, the full variable domain is EPEVTQTPSHQVTQMGQEVILRCVPISNHLYFYWYRQILGQKVEFLVSFYNNEISEKSEIFDDQFSVERPDGSNFTLKIRSTKLEDSAMYFCASSLRQGEMTEAFFGQGTRLTVV.

This clone was observed a handful of times. The rearrangement uses TRBV3-1 (or the pseudogene TRBV3-2) and TRBJ1-6; a possible D gene is TRBD1 (6 bases). Germline V gene sequence: CDR1 LGHDT, CDR2 YNNKEL (reference sequence). The CDR3 runs 16 residues. Trimming pared 4 bases from V and 0 bases from J, leaving 10 bases between. The CDR3 spells CASSLDSPSYNSPLHF. CDR3 DNA sequence: TGTGCCAGCAGCCTGGACAGTCCCTCCTATAATTCACCCCTCCACTTT.